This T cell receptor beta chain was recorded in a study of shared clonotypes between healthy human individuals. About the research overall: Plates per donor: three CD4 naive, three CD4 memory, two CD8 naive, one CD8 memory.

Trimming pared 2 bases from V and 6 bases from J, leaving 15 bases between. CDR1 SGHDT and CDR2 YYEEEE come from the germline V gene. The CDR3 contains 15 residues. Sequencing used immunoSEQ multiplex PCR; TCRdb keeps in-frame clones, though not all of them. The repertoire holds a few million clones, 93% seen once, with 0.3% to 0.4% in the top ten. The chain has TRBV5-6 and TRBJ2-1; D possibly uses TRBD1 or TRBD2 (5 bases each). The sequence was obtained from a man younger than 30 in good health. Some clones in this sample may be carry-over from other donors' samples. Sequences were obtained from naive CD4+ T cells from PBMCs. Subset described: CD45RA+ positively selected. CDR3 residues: CASSLRDRLSNEQFF. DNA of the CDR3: TGTGCCAGCAGCTTAAGGGACCGCCTAAGCAATGAGCAGTTCTTC.